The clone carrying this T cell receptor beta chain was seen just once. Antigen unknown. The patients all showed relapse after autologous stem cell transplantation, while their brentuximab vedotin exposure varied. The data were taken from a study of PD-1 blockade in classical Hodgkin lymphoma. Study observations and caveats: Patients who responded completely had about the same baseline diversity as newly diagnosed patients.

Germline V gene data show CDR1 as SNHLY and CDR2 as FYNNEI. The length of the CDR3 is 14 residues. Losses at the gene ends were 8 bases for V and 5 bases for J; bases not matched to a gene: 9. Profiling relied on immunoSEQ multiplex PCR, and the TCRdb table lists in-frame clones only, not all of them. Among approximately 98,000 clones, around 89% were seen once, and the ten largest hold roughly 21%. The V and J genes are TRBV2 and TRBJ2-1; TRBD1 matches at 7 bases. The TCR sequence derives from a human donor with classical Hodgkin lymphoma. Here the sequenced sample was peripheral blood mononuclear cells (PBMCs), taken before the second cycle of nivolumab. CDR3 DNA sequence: TGTGCCAGCGCCCAAGGGGGCAGAAACAATGAGCAGTTCTTC. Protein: CASAQGGRNNEQFF.